The 13 T cell receptor beta chains presented below share a single source sample, sequenced in a study of blood T cell repertoires in COVID-19 (TCRdb year 2020). Library generation was performed with the immunoSEQ multiplex PCR assay. Here the immuneACCESS table is served through TCRdb, limited to in-frame sequences with V and J called. Missing clones are a known gap in these copies; in checked studies unresolved V genes cover under half, and the rest lacks a known reason. For this sample the table gives around 170,000 clones, of which 84% were detected only once. The top ten clonotypes cover nearly 8% of the sample. Input material: PBMCs or T cells enriched from blood (not recorded which). These TCRs come from a woman in her forties or fifties who had recovered from COVID-19.

The chain combines TRBV6-1 with TRBJ2-4; 7 bases are shared with TRBD1. CDR3 size: 13 residues. Trimming removed 6 bases from V and 7 bases from J; junction bases left unmatched: 6. Germline V CDR1 and CDR2: MNHNS, SASEGT. As DNA, the CDR3 is TGTGCCAGCAGGGGAACAGGGGTTAACATTCAGTACTTC. Translated, it gives CASRGTGVNIQYF.

The rearrangement joins TRBV19 to TRBJ1-2; D is possibly TRBD1 (5 bases). The V gene lost 3 bases and the J gene lost 1 base, with 15 bases spanning the gap. From germline, CDR1 is LNHDA and CDR2 SQIVND (reference sequence). The CDR3 length is 16 residues. The CDR3 DNA sequence: TGTGCCAGTAGTATGGAAGGACAAAGGGGTAACTATGGCTACACCTTC. As protein: CASSMEGQRGNYGYTF. Based on the CDR3 plus reference TRBV19 and TRBJ1-2, the full variable domain is DGGITQSPKYLFRKEGQNVTLSCEQNLNHDAMYWYRQDPGQGLRLIYYSQIVNDFQKGDIAEGYSVSREKKESFPLTVTSAQKNPTAFYLCASSMEGQRGNYGYTFGSGTRLTVV.

This clone was recorded once. CDR3: CASSPGREDGYTF. DNA of the CDR3: TGTGCCAGCAGTCCGGGGAGAGAAGATGGCTACACCTTC. The gene calls are TRBV12-3 or TRBV12-4 and TRBJ1-2; D gene uncertain. The CDR3 has 13 amino acids. V gave up 5 bases and J gave up 6 bases, with 13 bases separating them.

V usage is TRBV27 and J usage is TRBJ2-2; TRBD2 aligns across 9 bases. CDR3 size: 15 residues. V lost 2 bases to trimming and J lost 7 bases; unmatched junction nucleotides: 5. CDR1 is MNHEY, CDR2 SMNVEV, per germline (reference sequence). The chain's CDR3 is CASSLPAGGIGELFF. The CDR3 DNA reads TGTGCCAGCAGTTTACCAGCGGGAGGTATCGGGGAGCTGTTTTTT.

J is TRBJ1-6 and V is TRBV7-2, with TRBD1 identical over 8 bases. Unmatched junction bases numbered 1, after V lost 1 base and J lost 5 bases. CDR1 is SGHTA and CDR2 is FQGNSA in the germline V gene. The length of the CDR3 is 15 residues. The CDR3 coding sequence is TGTGCCAGCAGCTTAGTGGGACAGGATAATTCACCCCTCCACTTT. Its protein is CASSLVGQDNSPLHF.

The J gene is TRBJ2-1, the V gene TRBV19; TRBD1 aligns across 11 bases. CDR3 size: 14 residues. With 4 bases clipped from V and 9 bases from J, the junction kept 5 bases outside the gene matches. Germline CDR1 LNHDA, CDR2 SQIVND (reference sequence). CDR3 nucleotide sequence: TGTGCCAGTAGTACGGGACAGGGGGGCGCTGAGCAGTTCTTC. It is translated as CASSTGQGGAEQFF.

The rearrangement joins TRBV6-5 to TRBJ2-1; D unclear. Trimming removed 5 bases from V and 2 bases from J, with 10 bases in between. Germline CDR1 and CDR2: MNHEY and SVGAGI. The CDR3 runs 14 residues. CDR3 nucleotides: TGTGCCAGCAGTATTCAAGGAGCCTACAATGAGCAGTTCTTC. Translated, it gives CASSIQGAYNEQFF.

J is TRBJ1-2 and V is TRBV27; D not certain. Looked up from germline, CDR1 is MNHEY and CDR2 is SMNVEV (reference sequence). V lost 6 bases and J lost 2, with 16 bases in between. This CDR3 has 15 amino acids. CDR3 amino acids: CASRPGHGANYGYTF. As DNA, the CDR3 is TGTGCCAGCAGACCCGGTCATGGAGCGAACTATGGCTACACCTTC.

This chain connects TRBV9 to TRBJ2-1; D remains ambiguous. In germline, CDR1 is SGDLS, CDR2 YYNGEE. Trimming left V 4 bases short and J 4 bases short, with 15 bases between. This CDR3 is built from 15 residues. The CDR3 loop is CASSSLGQQYNEQFF. The CDR3 region has the DNA TGTGCCAGCAGCTCCCTTGGGCAACAGTACAATGAGCAGTTCTTC.

The chain carries TRBV6-5 and TRBJ1-2; no firm D call. V lost 6 bases and J 5 bases, leaving 10 bases between the germline ends. Germline loops: CDR1 MNHEY, CDR2 SVGAGI. This CDR3 is 12 amino acids long. CDR3 sequence reads: CASSPGGYGYTF. DNA of the CDR3: TGTGCCAGCAGCCCCGGAGGGTATGGCTACACCTTC.

The chain is built from TRBV6-5 and TRBJ1-3, with D possibly being TRBD1 (6 bases). Deletions cut 5 bases from V and 4 bases from J, with 15 bases between. The CDR3 runs 15 residues. Germline CDR1 reads MNHEY; CDR2 reads SVGAGI. The CDR3 sequence is CASSQDSVSGNTIYF. CDR3 sequence (DNA): TGTGCCAGCAGTCAGGACAGTGTGTCCGGAAACACCATATATTTT.

The chain has TRBV19 and TRBJ2-3; 10 bases line up with TRBD2. The germline gives CDR1 LNHDA, CDR2 SQIVND (reference sequence). J lost 9 bases, V lost 5 bases, and 29 bases had no gene match. There are 21 residues in the CDR3. For the CDR3, the DNA is TGTGCCAGTAGTTCCCGATCGTTAATTACGCTAGCGGGGGCCCCTGGAGGGACGCAGTATTTT. This translates into CASSSRSLITLAGAPGGTQYF. Drawing the rest from reference TRBV19 and TRBJ2-3, the complete variable domain is DGGITQSPKYLFRKEGQNVTLSCEQNLNHDAMYWYRQDPGQGLRLIYYSQIVNDFQKGDIAEGYSVSREKKESFPLTVTSAQKNPTAFYLCASSSRSLITLAGAPGGTQYFGPGTRLTVL.

This clone was detected once. This chain connects TRBV7-9 to TRBJ2-1, with 10 bases lining up with TRBD2. This CDR3 is built from 16 residues. The ends lost 2 bases at V and 2 bases at J; junction bases unmatched: 3. Germline values: CDR1 SEHNR, CDR2 FQNEAQ (reference sequence). The CDR3 sequence is CASSLSGGAPYNEQFF. The CDR3 DNA sequence: TGTGCCAGCAGCTTAAGCGGGGGGGCCCCCTACAATGAGCAGTTCTTC.